The 18 T cell receptor beta chains presented below share a single source sample, sequenced in a study of OX40 agonist ivuxolimab in advanced cancers. The library was made by the immunoSEQ multiplex PCR assay. Drawn from immuneACCESS, this table holds only the in-frame rearrangements with V and J called that TCRdb kept. Clones are partly lost; checked studies trace under half to an unresolved V gene and leave the rest unexplained. This sample is represented by 70,000 or so clones; roughly 85% of them were singletons. The ten largest clones take up roughly 3.9% of the sample. The sequenced sample was CD4+ or CD8+ T cells sorted from blood, obtained in a trial of the OX40 agonist ivuxolimab. All receptors derive from an adult with an advanced solid tumor such as melanoma, head and neck, liver or kidney cancer.

The count of this clone is one. V and J are TRBV27 and TRBJ1-3, with a weak D call TRBD1 (6 bases). CDR3 length: 16 residues. From germline, CDR1 is MNHEY and CDR2 SMNVEV (reference sequence). Trimming removed 3 bases from V and 6 bases from J, with 18 bases in between. The CDR3, as DNA: TGTGCCAGCAGTTTCGCGGCAGGGGCGGGCGCAAACACCATATATTTT. Amino acid sequence: CASSFAAGAGANTIYF.

The chain joins TRBV19 to TRBJ2-3; D uncertain. With 5 bases removed from V and 4 bases from J, the gap between germline ends came to 7 bases. Germline-derived CDR1 and CDR2 are LNHDA and SQIVND (reference sequence). The CDR3 sequence is 12 residues long. The CDR3 sequence: CASSGRADTQYF. The CDR3 coding sequence is TGTGCCAGTAGTGGACGGGCAGATACGCAGTATTTT.

The rearrangement joins TRBV5-1 to TRBJ1-1, with 12 bases matching TRBD1. V shed 2 bases, J shed 4 bases, and the junction held 3 bases outside the gene matches. The CDR3 has 15 amino acids. Germline V gene sequence: CDR1 SGHRS, CDR2 YFSETQ. The CDR3 nucleotides are TGCGCCAGCAGCTTAGGGGGACAGGGGGCCACTGAAGCTTTCTTT. This translates into CASSLGGQGATEAFF.

The CDR3 DNA is TGCGCCAGCAGCGATGGACACGGCACAGATACGCAGTATTTT. Translation gives CASSDGHGTDTQYF. This chain connects TRBV5-1 to TRBJ2-3; possible D gene TRBD1, 5 bases. Looked up from germline, CDR1 is SGHRS and CDR2 is YFSETQ. Trimming shortened V by 4 bases and J by 1 base, and 10 bases separated the two germline ends. CDR3 length equals 14 residues.

The rearrangement joins TRBV7-9 to TRBJ2-3, with TRBD1 as a possible D gene (6 bases). CDR3 length equals 15 residues. Germline V gene data show CDR1 as SEHNR and CDR2 as FQNEAQ (reference sequence). Trimming took 5 bases from V and 0 from J, leaving 12 bases between them. CDR3 DNA: TGTGCCAGCAGCGAAGGACAGACTAGCACAGATACGCAGTATTTT. It yields the protein CASSEGQTSTDTQYF.

The chain couples TRBV6-1 to TRBJ2-7; unclear D gene. CDR1 and CDR2 (germline): MNHNS, SASEGT. The CDR3 runs to 11 residues. Trimming stripped 6 bases from V and 3 bases from J, with 6 bases between. The DNA for the CDR3 is TGTGCCAGCAGACTTAACTACGAGCAGTACTTC. Translated: CASRLNYEQYF.

The chain employs TRBV27 and TRBJ2-3; no firm D call. From germline, CDR1 is MNHEY and CDR2 SMNVEV (reference sequence). Trimming cost V 4 bases and J 4 bases, with 6 bases left between them. This CDR3 comprises 12 residues. The CDR3 here is CASSSPPDTQYF. For the CDR3, the DNA is TGTGCCAGCAGTTCCCCCCCAGATACGCAGTATTTT.

This clone was observed once. The chain uses TRBV18 and TRBJ1-2; the match to TRBD1 covers 12 bases. CDR3 length: 17 residues. Trimming cost V 1 base and J 7 bases; bases outside gene matches: 10. Germline assignment: CDR1 KGHSH and CDR2 LQKENI. The CDR3 bases are TGTGCCAGCTCACCACTCAATTCGGGACAGGGGGCGTTTGGCTACACCTTC. It encodes CASSPLNSGQGAFGYTF.

The J gene is TRBJ2-7, the V gene TRBV6-5; no clear D. Germline-derived CDR1 and CDR2 are MNHEY and SVGAGI. There are 15 residues in the CDR3. The V end lost 0 bases, the J end lost 3 bases, and 12 bases lay between the germline ends. This CDR3 is CASSYSGNKLYEQYF. As DNA, the CDR3 is TGTGCCAGCAGTTACTCGGGCAATAAGCTCTACGAGCAGTACTTC.

The DNA of the CDR3 is TGCAGCGTAATGCTGGGACAGGGCGGTGAAAAACTGTTTTTT. As protein: CSVMLGQGGEKLFF. V usage is TRBV29-1 and J usage is TRBJ1-4; 9 bases align to TRBD1. J lost 7 bases, V lost 6 bases, and 9 bases had no gene match. The CDR3 has 14 residues. The V gene's germline CDR1 is SQVTM and CDR2 ANQGSEA.

This clone was detected a few times. The chain joins TRBV5-4 to TRBJ2-3; D perhaps matches TRBD2 (9 bases). Per germline, CDR1 SGHNT and CDR2 YYREEE (reference sequence). This CDR3 comprises 15 residues. V lost 8 bases to trimming and J lost 1 base, with 17 bases between them. The CDR3 reads CASRTGTSRTDTQYF. The CDR3 DNA reads as TGTGCCAGTAGGACAGGGACTAGCCGCACAGATACGCAGTATTTT.

This sequence joins TRBV7-6 and TRBJ2-2; 7 bases agree with TRBD2. Trimming removed 2 bases from V and 4 bases from J; junction bases left unmatched: 4. CDR1 and CDR2 (germline): SGHVS, FNYEAQ. The CDR3 contains 15 residues. The CDR3 DNA reads TGTGCCAGCAGCTTAACCGCGGGGGTCACCGGGGAGCTGTTTTTT. It yields the protein CASSLTAGVTGELFF. The whole variable domain, filled in from reference TRBV7-6 and TRBJ2-2, reads GAGVSQSPRYKVTKRGQDVALRCDPISGHVSLYWYRQALGQGPEFLTYFNYEAQQDKSGLPNDRFSAERPEGSISTLTIQRTEQRDSAMYRCASSLTAGVTGELFFGEGSRLTVL.

This clone appeared a few times. The chain links TRBV19 to TRBJ1-6; D might be TRBD1 (5 bases). V dropped 10 bases and J dropped 14 bases, with 24 bases sitting between them. Germline V lookup: CDR1 LNHDA, CDR2 SQIVND (reference sequence). The CDR3 is 14 amino acids. The CDR3 spells CATALTAGLESLHF. In DNA, the CDR3 is TGTGCCACCGCATTGACAGCCGGGCTGGAATCCCTCCACTTT.

This chain links TRBV18 with TRBJ2-7; 7 nucleotides match TRBD1. The V segment lost 3 bases and the J segment 1 base; nucleotides outside the gene matches: 3. This CDR3 has 14 residues. Germline V CDR1 and CDR2: KGHSH, LQKENI. DNA of the CDR3: TGTGCCAGCTCACCGGGGACAGAGTCCTACGAGCAGTACTTC. Translated, it gives CASSPGTESYEQYF.

The chain uses TRBV7-9 and TRBJ2-1; D might be TRBD2 (5 bases). Germline V gene data show CDR1 as SEHNR and CDR2 as FQNEAQ (reference sequence). Trimming took off 6 bases at V and 4 bases at J, with 13 bases between the two ends. The CDR3 extends over 14 amino acids. CDR3 sequence reads: CASSPRAEYNEQFF. CDR3 bases: TGTGCCAGCAGTCCAAGAGCGGAATACAATGAGCAGTTCTTC.

This chain joins TRBV2 and TRBJ2-2; 8 bases line up with TRBD2. The trim removed 10 bases at V and 7 bases at J, leaving 11 bases unmatched. The CDR3 spans 14 residues. The V gene's germline CDR1 is SNHLY and CDR2 FYNNEI. The CDR3 bases are TGTGCCACCTCGTTTCGGGGGGGCGGCGGGGAGCTGTTTTTT. Translated: CATSFRGGGGELFF.

The genes are TRBV19 and TRBJ2-7; D gene unclear. Germline CDR1 reads LNHDA; CDR2 reads SQIVND (reference sequence). Trimming left V 8 bases short and J 2 bases short, with 10 bases between. The CDR3 loop spans 12 amino acids. In nucleotides, the CDR3 is TGTGCCAGTGGAGCAGACGCCTACGAGCAGTACTTC. It is translated as CASGADAYEQYF.

This clone was seen more than once but under ten times. The chain recombines TRBV7-2 with TRBJ1-1; D is perhaps TRBD1 (6 bases). Germline CDR1 reads SGHTA; CDR2 reads FQGNSA. Trimming pared 1 base from V and 13 bases from J, leaving 16 bases between. The CDR3 is 13 residues long. As DNA, the CDR3 is TGTGCCAGCAGCTTAGGAACAGGGAGAAGGATTTTCTTT. Amino acids: CASSLGTGRRIFF.